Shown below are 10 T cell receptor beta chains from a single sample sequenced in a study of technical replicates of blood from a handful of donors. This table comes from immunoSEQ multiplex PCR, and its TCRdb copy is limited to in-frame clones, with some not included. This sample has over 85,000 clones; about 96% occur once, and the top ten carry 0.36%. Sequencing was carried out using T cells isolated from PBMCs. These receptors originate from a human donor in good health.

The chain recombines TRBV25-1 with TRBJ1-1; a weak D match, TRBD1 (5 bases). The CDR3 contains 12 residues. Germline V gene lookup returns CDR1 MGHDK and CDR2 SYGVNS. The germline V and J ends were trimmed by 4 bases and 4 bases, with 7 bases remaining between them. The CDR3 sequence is CASSGGITEAFF. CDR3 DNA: TGTGCCAGCAGTGGGGGCATCACTGAAGCTTTCTTT.

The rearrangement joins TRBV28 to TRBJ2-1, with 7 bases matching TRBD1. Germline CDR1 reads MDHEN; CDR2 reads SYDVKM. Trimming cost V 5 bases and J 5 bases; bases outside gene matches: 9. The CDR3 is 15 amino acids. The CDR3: CASSPPRQGHNEQFF. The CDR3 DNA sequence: TGTGCCAGCAGTCCGCCCAGACAGGGACACAATGAGCAGTTCTTC.

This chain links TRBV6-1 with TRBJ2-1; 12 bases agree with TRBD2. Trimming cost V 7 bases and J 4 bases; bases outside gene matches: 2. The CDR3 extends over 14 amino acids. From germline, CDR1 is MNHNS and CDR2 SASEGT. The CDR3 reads CASTTSGGYNEQFF. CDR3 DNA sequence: TGTGCCAGCACCACTAGCGGGGGGTACAATGAGCAGTTCTTC.

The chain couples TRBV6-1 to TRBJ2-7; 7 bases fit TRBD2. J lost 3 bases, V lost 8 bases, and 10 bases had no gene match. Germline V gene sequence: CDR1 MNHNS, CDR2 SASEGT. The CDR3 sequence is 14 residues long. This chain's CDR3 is CASGGGLGVYEQYF. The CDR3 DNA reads TGTGCCAGCGGCGGGGGACTCGGAGTCTACGAGCAGTACTTC.

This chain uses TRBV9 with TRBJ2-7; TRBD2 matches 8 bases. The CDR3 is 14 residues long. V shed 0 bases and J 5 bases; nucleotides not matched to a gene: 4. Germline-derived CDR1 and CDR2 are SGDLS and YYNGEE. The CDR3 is CASSVVEREHEQYF. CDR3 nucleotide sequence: TGTGCCAGCAGCGTAGTAGAGCGGGAGCACGAGCAGTACTTC.

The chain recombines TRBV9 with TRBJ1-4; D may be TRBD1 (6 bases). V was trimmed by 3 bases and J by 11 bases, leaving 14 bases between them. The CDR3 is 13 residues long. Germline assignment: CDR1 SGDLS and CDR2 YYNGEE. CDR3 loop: CASSGDTRGKLFF. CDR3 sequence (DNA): TGTGCCAGCAGCGGGGACACCCGAGGGAAACTGTTTTTT.

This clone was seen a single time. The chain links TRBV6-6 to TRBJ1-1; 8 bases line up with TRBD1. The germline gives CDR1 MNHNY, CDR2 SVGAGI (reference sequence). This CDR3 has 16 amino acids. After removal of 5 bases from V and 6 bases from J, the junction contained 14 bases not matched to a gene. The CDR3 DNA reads TGTGCCAGCAGTAACCAGGCCAGGGGGCAGGGACCTGAAGCTTTCTTT. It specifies CASSNQARGQGPEAFF.

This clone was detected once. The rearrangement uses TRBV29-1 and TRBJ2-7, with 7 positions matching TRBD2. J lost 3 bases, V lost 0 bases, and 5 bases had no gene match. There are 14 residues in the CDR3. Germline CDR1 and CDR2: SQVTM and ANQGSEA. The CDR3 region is CSVEEGGVNYEQYF. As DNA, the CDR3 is TGCAGCGTTGAAGAGGGAGGGGTAAACTACGAGCAGTACTTC.

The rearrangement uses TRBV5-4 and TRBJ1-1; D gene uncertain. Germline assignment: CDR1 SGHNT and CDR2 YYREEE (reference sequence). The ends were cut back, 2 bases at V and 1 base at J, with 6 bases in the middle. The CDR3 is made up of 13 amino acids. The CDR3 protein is CASSFQENTEAFF. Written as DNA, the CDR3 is TGTGCCAGCAGCTTTCAGGAGAACACTGAAGCTTTCTTT.

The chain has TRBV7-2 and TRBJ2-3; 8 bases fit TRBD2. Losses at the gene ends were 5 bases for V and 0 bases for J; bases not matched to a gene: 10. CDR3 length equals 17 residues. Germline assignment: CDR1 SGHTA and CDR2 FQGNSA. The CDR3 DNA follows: TGTGCCAGCAGCCGTCCAACTAGCGGAATAAGCACAGATACGCAGTATTTT. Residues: CASSRPTSGISTDTQYF.